Presented here are 24 T cell receptor gamma chains from one specimen sequenced in a study of Vδ1+ human thymocytes. Findings of the study overall: In the thymus, TRG and TRD repertoires looked highly polyclonal with Gaussian CDR3 lengths.

No antigen has been identified for these receptors. The template was reverse-transcribed extracted RNA. The CDR3 regions were amplified by multiplex PCR from V-gene primers to a constant-region primer. TCRdb redid the clone calls on the multiplex PCR reads with CATT. Of tens of thousands of gamma-chain clones listed, around 20% are singletons. The specimen sequenced was Vdelta1+ gamma-delta thymocytes from the thymus. Subset described: FACS-sorted CD3+ TCRalphabeta- TCRVdelta1+ TCRVdelta2- thymocytes. These receptors were obtained from a girl in the first two years of life who had congenital heart surgery.

Comments on this clone: A single base separates this from a much larger clone, so it may be a read error. The genes are TRGV2 and TRGJ1 or TRGJ2. J lost 6 bases, V lost 0 bases, and 5 bases had no gene match. Germline loops: CDR1 EGSNGY, CDR2 YDSYNSKV. The CDR3 totals 13 residues. In nucleotides, the CDR3 is TGTGCCACCTGGGACGGGTTTTCTTATAAGAAACTCTTT. Amino acid sequence: CATWDGFSYKKLF.

As for this clone: Being one base from a much bigger clone, this may be a read error. The sample contains more than one DNA sequence encoding this CDR3. The chain employs TRGV2 and TRGJ1 or TRGJ2. Germline V gene lookup returns CDR1 EGSNGY and CDR2 YDSYNSKV. The length of the CDR3 is 13 residues. V lost 1 base, J lost 7 bases, and 7 bases stayed unmatched. This CDR3 reads CATWDGPGYKKLF. The DNA for the CDR3 is TGTGCCACCTGGGACGGACCGGGGTATAAGAAACTCTTT.

The chain uses TRGV9 and TRGJ1 or TRGJ2. The junction had 4 bases not matched to a gene; V was cut back by 0 bases and J by 2 bases. Germline V gene data show CDR1 as GITISATS and CDR2 as ISYDGTV (reference sequence). The CDR3 spans 14 residues. CDR3 DNA sequence: TGTGCCTTGTGGGAGGTGGCGGATTATTATAAGAAACTCTTT. This codes for CALWEVADYYKKLF.

This chain uses TRGV5 with TRGJ1 or TRGJ2. The CDR3 has 15 amino acids. Germline trimming cut 0 bases from V and 4 bases from J; bases unmatched to any gene: 9. From germline, CDR1 is VINAFY and CDR2 YDVSNSKD. This chain's CDR3 is CATWDRPVPYYKKLF. The CDR3 coding sequence is TGTGCCACCTGGGACAGGCCCGTGCCATATTATAAGAAACTCTTT.

This clone is a singleton in its sample. V gene TRGV9 combines with J gene TRGJ1 or TRGJ2. The germline gives CDR1 GITISATS, CDR2 ISYDGTV (reference sequence). This CDR3 contains 16 residues. V was clipped by 0 bases and J by 6 bases; unmatched bases: 14. Written as DNA, the CDR3 is TGTGCCTTGTGGGAGGTGCTGAGATTAGGTTGTTATAAGAAACTCTTT. It encodes CALWEVLRLGCYKKLF.

This clone was observed a handful of times. This chain links TRGV2 with TRGJ1 or TRGJ2. After removal of 2 bases from V and 6 bases from J, the junction contained 13 bases not matched to a gene. The CDR3 sequence is 15 residues long. Germline V gene lookup returns CDR1 EGSNGY and CDR2 YDSYNSKV. The CDR3 protein is CATWDDPQVRYKKLF. In nucleotides, the CDR3 is TGTGCCACCTGGGACGACCCGCAGGTTCGTTATAAGAAACTCTTT.

This clone came up a few times. The genes are TRGV9 and TRGJ1 or TRGJ2. V dropped 1 base and J dropped 8; count of bases not matched to a gene: 11. Germline V gene lookup returns CDR1 GITISATS and CDR2 ISYDGTV (reference sequence). This CDR3 has 14 residues. The chain's CDR3 is CALWEVQSGDKKLF. CDR3 sequence (DNA): TGTGCCTTGTGGGAGGTCCAGAGTGGGGATAAGAAACTCTTT.

This clone showed up just a few times. V is TRGV2 and J is TRGJ1 or TRGJ2. Germline assignment: CDR1 EGSNGY and CDR2 YDSYNSKV. The junction had 10 bases not matched to a gene; V was cut back by 5 bases and J by 6 bases. The CDR3 spans 13 residues. CDR3 nucleotides: TGTGCCACCTGGGCCCCTGGGGGTTATAAGAAACTCTTT. This codes for CATWAPGGYKKLF.

V usage is TRGV2 and J usage is TRGJ1 or TRGJ2. Trimming took 0 bases from V and 9 from J; bases not matched to a gene: 11. Germline CDR1 reads EGSNGY; CDR2 reads YDSYNSKV. This CDR3 spans 14 amino acids. DNA for the CDR3: TGTGCCACCTGGGACGGGCCGGAGTCCCTTAAGAAACTCTTT. Protein sequence: CATWDGPESLKKLF.

Points on this clone: The same CDR3 can be traced to other DNA sequences in this sample. The chain carries TRGV2 and TRGJP1. The CDR3 consists of 13 residues. The germline V gene encodes CDR1 EGSNGY and CDR2 YDSYNSKV. Trimming took 0 bases from V and 8 from J; bases not matched to a gene: 3. CDR3 loop: CATWDGEGWFKIF. The CDR3 DNA sequence: TGTGCCACCTGGGACGGGGAGGGTTGGTTCAAGATATTT.

This clone was counted a few times. This rearrangement joins TRGV5 to TRGJ1 or TRGJ2. CDR1 VINAFY and CDR2 YDVSNSKD come from the germline V gene. Trimming removed 1 base from V and 8 bases from J; junction bases left unmatched: 5. The CDR3 spans 12 residues. CDR3 region: CATWDRLDKKLF. CDR3 DNA sequence: TGTGCCACCTGGGACAGACTGGATAAGAAACTCTTT.

With regard to this clone: Being one base from a much bigger clone, this may be a read error. The chain recombines TRGV3 with TRGJ1 or TRGJ2. The CDR3 is 13 residues long. Unmatched junction bases numbered 2, after V lost 0 bases and J lost 3 bases. CDR1 VTNTFY and CDR2 YDVSTARD come from the germline V gene (reference sequence). This CDR3 is CATWDRIYYKKLF. Written as DNA, the CDR3 is TGTGCCACCTGGGACAGGATTTATTATAAGAAACTCTTT.

This clone was detected a few times. This sequence joins TRGV8 and TRGJ1 or TRGJ2. CDR3 length: 13 residues. Trimming removed 0 bases from V and 6 bases from J; junction bases left unmatched: 5. Germline-derived CDR1 and CDR2 are VENAVY and YDSYNSRV. CDR3 amino acids: CATWDRGFYKKLF. The DNA for the CDR3 is TGTGCCACCTGGGATAGGGGTTTTTATAAGAAACTCTTT.

This chain uses TRGV9 with TRGJP. CDR3 length equals 15 residues. Germline V gene lookup returns CDR1 GITISATS and CDR2 ISYDGTV (reference sequence). The junction had 6 bases not matched to a gene; V was cut back by 4 bases and J by 9 bases. DNA for the CDR3: TGTGCCTTGTGGGAATGGGTGTTGGGCAAAAAAATCAAGGTATTT. This codes for CALWEWVLGKKIKVF.

A few counts support this clone. One junction end does not reproduce the germline sequence, and a read error may be involved. The genes are TRGV4 and TRGJ1 or TRGJ2. This CDR3 is 14 amino acids long. CDR1 and CDR2 from the germline V gene are EGSTGY and YDSYTSSV. The CDR3 coding sequence is TGTGCCACCTGGGACGGGCCTGGGTATTATAAGAGACTCTTT. It is translated as CATWDGPGYYKRLF.

This clone is a singleton in its sample. The V gene is TRGV9, the J gene TRGJP2. The CDR3 covers 16 residues. Germline CDR1 and CDR2: GITISATS and ISYDGTV (reference sequence). Trimming removed 1 base from V and 3 bases from J; junction bases left unmatched: 8. This chain's CDR3 is CALWEVPKCSDWIKTF. CDR3 DNA: TGTGCCTTGTGGGAGGTACCTAAATGTAGTGATTGGATCAAGACGTTT.

This chain uses TRGV2 with TRGJ1 or TRGJ2. Germline V gives CDR1 EGSNGY, CDR2 YDSYNSKV. The CDR3 length is 15 residues. The V and J ends lost 0 bases and 8 bases, in that order; junction bases with no gene match: 13. The CDR3 reads CATWDGLGGRHKKLF. In DNA form, the CDR3 reads TGTGCCACCTGGGACGGGCTCGGAGGGAGGCATAAGAAACTCTTT.

This clone was picked up a small number of times. A read error is possible here, since a much larger clone lies one base away. Other nucleotide sequences from this sample produce the same CDR3. V and J are TRGV2 and TRGJ1 or TRGJ2. V was clipped by 0 bases and J by 6 bases; unmatched bases: 5. The CDR3 loop spans 13 amino acids. From germline, CDR1 is EGSNGY and CDR2 YDSYNSKV. The CDR3, as DNA: TGTGCCACCTGGGACGGGCCAAGTTATAAGAAACTCTTT. Its protein is CATWDGPSYKKLF.

Worth noting for this clone: A much larger clone lies one base from this, so it may be a read error. The chain combines TRGV9 with TRGJ1 or TRGJ2. Germline V gene sequence: CDR1 GITISATS, CDR2 ISYDGTV (reference sequence). This CDR3 region has 12 residues. V dropped 0 bases and J dropped 8; count of bases not matched to a gene: 4. The CDR3 loop reads CALWEVGDKKLF. The CDR3, as DNA: TGTGCCTTGTGGGAGGTGGGTGATAAGAAACTCTTT.

This clone was observed a handful of times. The genes are TRGV8 and TRGJP2. The CDR3 covers 16 residues. Germline CDR1 reads VENAVY; CDR2 reads YDSYNSRV. With 4 bases clipped from V and 4 bases from J, the junction kept 12 bases outside the gene matches. CDR3 nucleotides: TGTGCCACCTGGGAGAAGGGGGGTGCTAGTGATTGGATCAAGACGTTT. The encoded protein is CATWEKGGASDWIKTF.

V and J are TRGV2 and TRGJP2. Trimming removed 0 bases from V and 4 bases from J; junction bases left unmatched: 8. Per germline, CDR1 EGSNGY and CDR2 YDSYNSKV. The CDR3 is 16 amino acids. The CDR3 loop reads CATWDGHWDSDWIKTF. The CDR3 coding sequence is TGTGCCACCTGGGACGGGCATTGGGATAGTGATTGGATCAAGACGTTT.

This clone has only a few counts. The chain links TRGV9 to TRGJ1 or TRGJ2. Per the germline V gene, CDR1 is GITISATS and CDR2 is ISYDGTV (reference sequence). The length of the CDR3 is 13 residues. Trimming removed 0 bases from V and 9 bases from J; junction bases left unmatched: 8. The CDR3 loop is CALWEVHICKKLF. As DNA, the CDR3 is TGTGCCTTGTGGGAGGTGCACATTTGTAAGAAACTCTTT.

V and J are TRGV3 and TRGJ1 or TRGJ2. The CDR3 totals 11 residues. With V trimmed by 2 bases and J by 8 bases, 3 bases remained unmatched. The V gene's germline CDR1 is VTNTFY and CDR2 YDVSTARD (reference sequence). The DNA of the CDR3 is TGTGCCACCTGGGACACCCATAAGAAACTCTTT. This sequence encodes CATWDTHKKLF.

Concerning this clone: A clone one base away is much larger, so this may be a read error. The chain couples TRGV3 to TRGJ1 or TRGJ2. The CDR3 length is 11 residues. The junction had 2 bases not matched to a gene; V was cut back by 0 bases and J by 9 bases. Germline V gene lookup returns CDR1 VTNTFY and CDR2 YDVSTARD (reference sequence). The CDR3 sequence is CATWDRCKKLF. The CDR3, as DNA: TGTGCCACCTGGGACAGGTGTAAGAAACTCTTT.